This TCR beta chain was retrieved from a study of blood T cell repertoires in COVID-19. Study overall: COVID-19 samples, acute and convalescent, were from the United States, Italy and Spain. T cells, B-cell-depleted T cells, or PBMCs supplied cDNA or gDNA.

Trimming removed 1 base at V and 7 bases at J, with 22 bases between. This CDR3 comprises 17 residues. Germline V CDR1 and CDR2: MGHRA, YSYEKL. Study processing details: Amplification from reference gene primers served as the basis for estimated nucleated cell counts. Data came from immunoSEQ multiplex PCR; TCRdb stores just in-frame clones and leaves some out. The V and J calls and clone size were taken over from that table, and D and trimming were inferred from the DNA. This table has 130,000 or so clones, about 89% appearing once. The chain links TRBV4-1 to TRBJ1-2; no clear D gene. The source is a man aged 45 to 65 with active or convalescent COVID-19. The sequencing sample was made of peripheral blood. The CDR3 sequence: CASSQGPAGNPSGGYTF. CDR3 bases: TGCGCCAGCAGCCAAGGACCTGCCGGCAACCCGTCGGGTGGCTACACCTTC.